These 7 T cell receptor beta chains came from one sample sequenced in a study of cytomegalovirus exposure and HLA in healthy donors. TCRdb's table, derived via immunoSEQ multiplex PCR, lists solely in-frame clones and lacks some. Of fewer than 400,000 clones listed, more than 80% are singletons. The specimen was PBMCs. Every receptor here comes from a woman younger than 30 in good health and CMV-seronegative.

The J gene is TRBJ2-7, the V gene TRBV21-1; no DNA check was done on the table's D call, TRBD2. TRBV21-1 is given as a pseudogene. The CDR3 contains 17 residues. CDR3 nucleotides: TGTGCCAGCAGCTTAGAAAGGACCCCGGGGGTTTCCTACGAGCAGTACTTC. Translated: CASSLERTPGVSYEQYF.

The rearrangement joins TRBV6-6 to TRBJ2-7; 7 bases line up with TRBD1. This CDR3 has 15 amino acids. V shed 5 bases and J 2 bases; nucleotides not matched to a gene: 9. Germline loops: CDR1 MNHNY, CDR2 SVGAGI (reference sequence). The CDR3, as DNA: TGTGCCAGCAGTCACCAAGGGACAGAGGCCTACGAGCAGTACTTC. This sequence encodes CASSHQGTEAYEQYF.

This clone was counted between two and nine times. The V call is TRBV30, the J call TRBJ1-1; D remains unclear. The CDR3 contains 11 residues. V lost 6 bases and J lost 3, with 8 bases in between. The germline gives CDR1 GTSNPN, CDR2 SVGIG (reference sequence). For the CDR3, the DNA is TGTGCCTGCACGGTGTACACTGAAGCTTTCTTT. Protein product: CACTVYTEAFF. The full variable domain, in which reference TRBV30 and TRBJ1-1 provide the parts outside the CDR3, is SQTIHQWPATLVQPVGSPLSLECTVEGTSNPNLYWYRQAAGRGLQLLFYSVGIGQISSEVPQNLSASRPQDRQFILSSKKLLLSDSGFYLCACTVYTEAFFGQGTRLTVV.

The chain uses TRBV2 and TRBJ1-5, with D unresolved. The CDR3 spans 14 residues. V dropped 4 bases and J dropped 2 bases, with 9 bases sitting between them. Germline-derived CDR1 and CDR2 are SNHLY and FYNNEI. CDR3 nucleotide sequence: TGTGCCAGCAGTGGGGCCAGAGGCAATCAGCCCCAGCATTTT. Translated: CASSGARGNQPQHF.

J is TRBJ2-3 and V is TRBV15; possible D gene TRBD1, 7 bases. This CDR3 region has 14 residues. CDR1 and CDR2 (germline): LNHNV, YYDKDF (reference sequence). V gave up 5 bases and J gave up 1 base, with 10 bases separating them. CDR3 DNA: TGTGCCACCAGCGGGGGGACAGGCACAGATACGCAGTATTTT. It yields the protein CATSGGTGTDTQYF.

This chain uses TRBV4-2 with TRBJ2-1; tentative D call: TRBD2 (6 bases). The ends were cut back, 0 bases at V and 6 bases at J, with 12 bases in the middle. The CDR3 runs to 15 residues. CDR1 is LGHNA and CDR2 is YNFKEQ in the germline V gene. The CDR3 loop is CASSQDVTGSNEQFF. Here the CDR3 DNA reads TGTGCCAGCAGCCAAGATGTAACCGGGAGCAATGAGCAGTTCTTC.

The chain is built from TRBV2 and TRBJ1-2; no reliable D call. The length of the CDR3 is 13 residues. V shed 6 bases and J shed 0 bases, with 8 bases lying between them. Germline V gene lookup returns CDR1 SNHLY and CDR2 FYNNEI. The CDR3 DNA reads TGTGCCAGCAGGCGAGGAACTAACTATGGCTACACCTTC. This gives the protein CASRRGTNYGYTF. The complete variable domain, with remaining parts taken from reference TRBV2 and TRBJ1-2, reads EPEVTQTPSHQVTQMGQEVILRCVPISNHLYFYWYRQILGQKVEFLVSFYNNEISEKSEIFDDQFSVERPDGSNFTLKIRSTKLEDSAMYFCASRRGTNYGYTFGSGTRLTVV.